Below, 9 T cell receptor beta chains from the same sample are listed, as sequenced in a study of blood T cell repertoires in COVID-19. Profiled with immunoSEQ multiplex PCR; TCRdb holds only in-frame clones, not every one. The top ten hold 4% of the sample, which has approximately 170,000 clones, 70% to 90% seen once. The sample consisted of peripheral blood. These receptors were taken from a woman aged 70-85 years with acute or convalescent COVID-19.

This chain connects TRBV3-1 (or the pseudogene TRBV3-2) to TRBJ2-7; weak D call: TRBD1 (6 bases). CDR1 is LGHDT and CDR2 is YNNKEL in the germline V gene (reference sequence). The V gene lost 1 base and the J gene lost 2 bases, with 15 bases spanning the gap. The CDR3 runs 16 residues. DNA for the CDR3: TGTGCCAGCAGCCAAGTTATAACAGGGCGCCCCTACGAGCAGTACTTC. Translated, it gives CASSQVITGRPYEQYF.

The rearrangement uses TRBV4-2 and TRBJ2-7; D may be TRBD2 (5 bases). Per the germline V gene, CDR1 is LGHNA and CDR2 is YNFKEQ. This CDR3 has 16 residues. Trimming took 4 bases from V and 2 from J, leaving 18 bases between them. CDR3 protein: CASSPARVSAAYEQYF. DNA of the CDR3: TGTGCCAGCAGCCCCGCGCGCGTTAGCGCCGCCTACGAGCAGTACTTC.

The V gene is TRBV11-3, the J gene TRBJ1-3, with D possibly being TRBD1 (6 bases). Germline loops: CDR1 SGHNT, CDR2 YENEEA. The CDR3 is made up of 16 amino acids. V lost 3 bases to trimming and J lost 0 bases, with 12 bases between them. Written as DNA, the CDR3 is TGTGCCAGCAGCTTGTCTGACAGGAGCTCTGGAAACACCATATATTTT. Translation: CASSLSDRSSGNTIYF.

This clone was recorded only once. V and J are TRBV7-2 and TRBJ2-1; TRBD1 matches 9 bases. The germline V gene encodes CDR1 SGHTA and CDR2 FQGNSA. Losses at the gene ends were 5 bases for V and 3 bases for J; bases not matched to a gene: 11. The CDR3 spans 17 residues. The CDR3 DNA reads TGTGCCAGCAGCGCGGGACAGGGAATGGGCTTCTACAATGAGCAGTTCTTC. Translating it yields CASSAGQGMGFYNEQFF. The full variable domain, completed using reference TRBV7-2 and TRBJ2-1, is GAGVSQSPSNKVTEKGKDVELRCDPISGHTALYWYRQSLGQGLEFLIYFQGNSAPDKSGLPSDRFSAERTGGSVSTLTIQRTQQEDSAVYLCASSAGQGMGFYNEQFFGPGTRLTVL.

In this sample, this clone turned up a few times. This rearrangement joins TRBV28 to TRBJ2-7; TRBD2 agrees at 8 bases. V lost 7 bases, J lost 1 base, and 9 bases stayed unmatched. Germline loops: CDR1 MDHEN, CDR2 SYDVKM. This CDR3 has 15 residues. CDR3 protein: CASTGGGLISYEQYF. For the CDR3, the DNA is TGTGCCAGCACCGGGGGGGGGCTAATATCCTACGAGCAGTACTTC.

This chain connects TRBV11-2 to TRBJ2-2; 8 positions match TRBD2. CDR3 length equals 17 residues. Germline V gene data show CDR1 as SGHAT and CDR2 as FQNNGV. Germline trimming cut 3 bases from V and 4 bases from J; bases unmatched to any gene: 10. This CDR3 reads CASSFHGLARLTGELFF. CDR3 bases: TGTGCCAGCAGCTTTCACGGACTAGCCCGCCTCACCGGGGAGCTGTTTTTT.

The rearrangement uses TRBV6-6 and TRBJ2-7; possibly TRBD2 for D (6 bases). The CDR3 totals 13 residues. CDR1 and CDR2 (germline): MNHNY, SVGAGI (reference sequence). The V end lost 6 bases, the J end lost 2 bases, and 11 bases lay between the germline ends. The DNA of the CDR3 is TGTGCCAGCAGGGAGGGGTCCACCTACGAGCAGTACTTC. It codes for CASREGSTYEQYF.

V is TRBV6-6 and J is TRBJ2-1; perhaps TRBD2 as D (5 bases). This CDR3 contains 12 residues. V lost 5 bases, J lost 10 bases, and 12 bases lay in between. CDR1 is MNHNY and CDR2 is SVGAGI in the germline V gene (reference sequence). The CDR3, as DNA: TGTGCCAGCAGTCCTGCACAGCGGGAGCAGTTCTTC. Its translation is CASSPAQREQFF.

The V gene is TRBV6-5, the J gene TRBJ1-2; D might be TRBD1 (5 bases). The CDR3 consists of 14 residues. Germline loops: CDR1 MNHEY, CDR2 SVGAGI. V was cut by 0 bases and J by 5 bases, with 10 bases left in between. This CDR3 is CASSYSRVRYGYTF. CDR3 in DNA: TGTGCCAGCAGTTACTCCAGGGTGCGGTATGGCTACACCTTC.